The rows below give T cell receptor beta chains drawn from one sample of a study of CD8 T cells in Susac syndrome. TCRdb re-derived calls from the immunoSEQ multiplex PCR reads in MiXCR, one entry per CDR3 protein. The repertoire has approximately 79,000 distinct CDR3 sequences, roughly 92% of them found once; the top ten carry less than 0.55%. The sample taken for sequencing was CD8+ T cells from PBMCs. These receptors originate from a human donor with Susac syndrome. Both conserved end residues are part of each CDR3. The D gene is left open where the match is weak. Not all rows give a size; the values are once, few, many and, for expanded clones, a class.

d_call: -
j_call: TRBJ2-7
v_call: TRBV30
clone_size: -
cdr3_aa: CAWSVRQNSPYEQYF
cdr3_nt: TGTGCCTGGAGTGTACGACAGAACTCCCCCTACGAGCAGTACTTC

d_call: TRBD1
j_call: TRBJ1-5
v_call: TRBV6-2/TRBV6-3
clone_size: -
cdr3_aa: CASSPDRTRIHQPQHF
cdr3_nt: TGTGCCAGCAGTCCGGACAGGACCAGGATCCATCAGCCCCAGCATTTT

d_call: -
j_call: TRBJ2-1
v_call: TRBV5-1
clone_size: -
cdr3_aa: CASSQSFGTGARGEFF
cdr3_nt: -

d_call: -
j_call: TRBJ1-2
v_call: TRBV19
clone_size: once
cdr3_aa: CASSPRGYGYTF
cdr3_nt: TGTGCCAGTAGTCCCAGGGGATATGGCTACACCTTC

d_call: TRBD2
j_call: TRBJ2-3
v_call: TRBV7-8
clone_size: -
cdr3_aa: CASSYRLAGGLGPDTQYF
cdr3_nt: TGTGCCAGCAGCTATAGACTAGCGGGGGGGCTAGGCCCAGATACGCAGTATTTT

d_call: -
j_call: TRBJ1-2
v_call: TRBV20-1
clone_size: -
cdr3_aa: CSASNPRDYGYTF
cdr3_nt: TGCAGTGCTAGTAATCCCCGGGACTATGGCTACACCTTC

d_call: TRBD1
j_call: TRBJ2-2
v_call: TRBV7-6
clone_size: -
cdr3_aa: CASSSTRTGNTGELFF
cdr3_nt: TGTGCCAGCAGCTCAACTCGGACAGGCAACACCGGGGAGCTGTTTTTT

d_call: -
j_call: TRBJ1-1
v_call: TRBV6-2/TRBV6-3
clone_size: -
cdr3_aa: CASSSGGFEAFF
cdr3_nt: TGTGCCAGCTCCTCAGGCGGTTTTGAAGCTTTCTTT

d_call: TRBD1
j_call: TRBJ1-1
v_call: TRBV11-2
clone_size: -
cdr3_aa: CASSHRGGSTEAFF
cdr3_nt: TGTGCCAGCAGCCACAGGGGCGGATCCACTGAAGCTTTCTTT

d_call: -
j_call: TRBJ1-2
v_call: TRBV6-1
clone_size: -
cdr3_aa: CASSESYNYGYTF
cdr3_nt: TGTGCCAGCAGTGAATCGTATAACTATGGCTACACCTTC

d_call: -
j_call: TRBJ2-7
v_call: TRBV5-1
clone_size: -
cdr3_aa: CASSLGSQYEQYF
cdr3_nt: TGCGCCAGCAGCTTGGGCTCCCAATACGAGCAGTACTTC

d_call: TRBD2
j_call: TRBJ2-2
v_call: TRBV5-1
clone_size: -
cdr3_aa: CASSLVGLETGELFF
cdr3_nt: TGCGCCAGCAGCTTGGTGGGACTAGAGACCGGGGAGCTGTTTTTT

d_call: -
j_call: TRBJ1-1
v_call: TRBV27
clone_size: -
cdr3_aa: CASSPLGGTNTEAFF
cdr3_nt: TGTGCCAGCAGTCCACTAGGAGGGACGAACACTGAAGCTTTCTTT

d_call: TRBD2
j_call: TRBJ2-2
v_call: TRBV5-1
clone_size: -
cdr3_aa: CASRLADSSGELFF
cdr3_nt: TGCGCCAGCAGACTAGCGGATTCGTCCGGGGAGCTGTTTTTT

d_call: -
j_call: TRBJ1-1
v_call: TRBV12-5
clone_size: -
cdr3_aa: CASGLVVGTKYMNTEAFF
cdr3_nt: TGTGCTAGTGGTTTGGTTGTTGGGACTAAATACATGAACACTGAAGCTTTCTTT

d_call: -
j_call: TRBJ1-5
v_call: TRBV2
clone_size: -
cdr3_aa: CASSPGPHNQPQHF
cdr3_nt: TGTGCCAGCAGTCCAGGACCGCATAATCAGCCCCAGCATTTT

d_call: TRBD2
j_call: TRBJ2-7
v_call: TRBV20-1
clone_size: -
cdr3_aa: CSARVLKVSSGSAYEQYF
cdr3_nt: TGCAGTGCTAGGGTCCTAAAGGTATCTAGCGGGAGTGCCTACGAGCAGTACTTC

d_call: TRBD1
j_call: TRBJ1-2
v_call: TRBV20-1
clone_size: once
cdr3_aa: CSATTGGYGYTF
cdr3_nt: TGCAGTGCTACGACAGGGGGATATGGCTACACCTTC

d_call: -
j_call: TRBJ2-1
v_call: TRBV12-3/TRBV12-4
clone_size: -
cdr3_aa: CASSPTRVYNEQFF
cdr3_nt: TGTGCCAGCTCCCCGACCCGTGTCTACAATGAGCAGTTCTTC

d_call: TRBD2
j_call: TRBJ2-1
v_call: TRBV6-2/TRBV6-3
clone_size: -
cdr3_aa: CASSPTSGNMRSYNEQFF
cdr3_nt: TGTGCCAGCAGCCCGACTAGCGGGAATATGAGGTCCTACAATGAGCAGTTCTTC

d_call: -
j_call: TRBJ2-2
v_call: TRBV4-3
clone_size: -
cdr3_aa: CASSPGAPGGELFF
cdr3_nt: TGCGCCAGCAGCCCTGGGGCCCCTGGCGGGGAGCTGTTTTTT

d_call: -
j_call: TRBJ2-7
v_call: TRBV3-1
clone_size: -
cdr3_aa: CASSQGTGEQYF
cdr3_nt: TGTGCCAGCAGCCAGGGGACTGGCGAGCAGTACTTC

d_call: TRBD1
j_call: TRBJ2-1
v_call: TRBV30
clone_size: -
cdr3_aa: CASTGTGGNEQFF
cdr3_nt: TGTGCCTCAACCGGGACAGGGGGCAATGAGCAGTTCTTC

d_call: -
j_call: TRBJ2-5
v_call: TRBV4-1
clone_size: -
cdr3_aa: CASSQELGAEETQYF
cdr3_nt: TGCGCCAGCAGCCAAGAGTTGGGGGCAGAAGAGACCCAGTACTTC

d_call: -
j_call: TRBJ1-6
v_call: TRBV6-4
clone_size: -
cdr3_aa: CASNFGYNSPLHF
cdr3_nt: TGTGCCAGCAATTTCGGGTATAATTCACCCCTCCACTTT

d_call: -
j_call: TRBJ2-1
v_call: TRBV2
clone_size: -
cdr3_aa: CASSEGLGNEQFF
cdr3_nt: TGTGCCAGCAGTGAGGGTTTGGGTAATGAGCAGTTCTTC

d_call: TRBD1
j_call: TRBJ1-1
v_call: TRBV5-1
clone_size: -
cdr3_aa: CASSLEGQGVMNTEAFF
cdr3_nt: TGCGCCAGCAGCTTAGAGGGACAGGGAGTGATGAACACTGAAGCTTTCTTT

d_call: -
j_call: TRBJ1-2
v_call: TRBV2
clone_size: -
cdr3_aa: CASSEARAGANYGYTF
cdr3_nt: TGTGCCAGCAGTGAAGCAAGGGCAGGAGCTAACTATGGCTACACCTTC

d_call: -
j_call: TRBJ2-7
v_call: TRBV7-7
clone_size: -
cdr3_aa: CASSLRGGYEQYF
cdr3_nt: TGTGCTAGCAGCCTTAGGGGGGGGTACGAGCAGTACTTC

d_call: TRBD2
j_call: TRBJ2-5
v_call: TRBV7-7
clone_size: -
cdr3_aa: CASSLKAGGLQETQYF
cdr3_nt: TGTGCTAGCAGCTTAAAAGCGGGGGGACTCCAAGAGACCCAGTACTTC

d_call: -
j_call: TRBJ2-7
v_call: TRBV9
clone_size: -
cdr3_aa: CASSVALASPEQYF
cdr3_nt: TGTGCCAGCAGCGTAGCTTTAGCTTCGCCCGAGCAGTACTTC

d_call: -
j_call: TRBJ2-7
v_call: TRBV30
clone_size: -
cdr3_aa: CAWIPRPSGYYEQYF
cdr3_nt: TGTGCCTGGATCCCACGCCCATCGGGATACTACGAGCAGTACTTC

d_call: -
j_call: TRBJ2-7
v_call: TRBV30
clone_size: -
cdr3_aa: CAWSVQSEQYF
cdr3_nt: TGTGCCTGGAGTGTACAATCCGAGCAGTACTTC

d_call: -
j_call: TRBJ1-4
v_call: TRBV7-8
clone_size: once
cdr3_aa: CASSKGGGTTNEKLFF
cdr3_nt: TGTGCCAGCAGCAAGGGAGGGGGAACAACTAATGAAAAACTGTTTTTT

d_call: TRBD2
j_call: TRBJ2-3
v_call: TRBV30
clone_size: once
cdr3_aa: CAWSVLSGGAGDTQYF
cdr3_nt: TGTGCCTGGAGTGTACTAAGCGGGGGGGCGGGGGATACGCAGTATTTT

d_call: -
j_call: TRBJ2-7
v_call: TRBV7-9
clone_size: -
cdr3_aa: CASSSPTEYEQYF
cdr3_nt: TGTGCCAGCAGCTCGCCTACAGAGTACGAGCAGTACTTC

d_call: TRBD1
j_call: TRBJ1-3
v_call: TRBV18
clone_size: once
cdr3_aa: CASSLGQGNSGNTIYF
cdr3_nt: TGTGCCAGCTCCCTCGGACAGGGGAACTCTGGAAACACCATATATTTT

d_call: -
j_call: TRBJ2-7
v_call: TRBV11-2
clone_size: -
cdr3_aa: CASSLEGAPAYEQYF
cdr3_nt: TGTGCCAGCAGCTTAGAGGGGGCCCCCGCCTACGAGCAGTACTTC

d_call: TRBD2
j_call: TRBJ2-1
v_call: TRBV24-1
clone_size: once
cdr3_aa: CATSAPAGGTQFF
cdr3_nt: TGTGCCACCAGTGCCCCCGCGGGAGGAACCCAGTTCTTC

d_call: -
j_call: TRBJ2-6
v_call: TRBV20-1
clone_size: -
cdr3_aa: CSARDRGSGANVLTF
cdr3_nt: TGCAGTGCTAGAGATCGGGGCTCTGGGGCCAACGTCCTGACTTTC

d_call: -
j_call: TRBJ1-1
v_call: TRBV12-3/TRBV12-4
clone_size: -
cdr3_aa: CASSRTNTEAFF
cdr3_nt: TGTGCCAGCAGTCGGACCAACACTGAAGCTTTCTTT

d_call: -
j_call: TRBJ2-5
v_call: TRBV29-1
clone_size: -
cdr3_aa: CSVEPGRETQYF
cdr3_nt: TGCAGCGTTGAGCCAGGGAGAGAGACCCAGTACTTC

d_call: TRBD1
j_call: TRBJ2-1
v_call: TRBV9
clone_size: -
cdr3_aa: CASSARGTGGRYNEQFF
cdr3_nt: TGTGCCAGCAGCGCGAGGGGAACAGGGGGCAGGTACAATGAGCAGTTCTTC

d_call: TRBD2
j_call: TRBJ2-1
v_call: TRBV7-9
clone_size: -
cdr3_aa: CASSLSTGGLDNEQFF
cdr3_nt: TGTGCCAGCAGCTTGTCAACGGGAGGGCTGGACAATGAGCAGTTCTTC

d_call: -
j_call: TRBJ2-7
v_call: TRBV5-1
clone_size: -
cdr3_aa: CASSLEGTLSYEQYF
cdr3_nt: TGCGCCAGCAGCCTCGAAGGGACACTCTCCTACGAGCAGTACTTC

d_call: -
j_call: TRBJ2-1
v_call: TRBV7-9
clone_size: -
cdr3_aa: CASSLGGALDEQFF
cdr3_nt: TGTGCCAGCAGCTTGGGGGGGGCGCTAGATGAGCAGTTCTTC

d_call: -
j_call: TRBJ2-2
v_call: TRBV28
clone_size: -
cdr3_aa: CASRTVGRRNTGELFF
cdr3_nt: TGTGCCAGCCGTACTGTCGGCAGGAGGAACACCGGGGAGCTGTTTTTT

d_call: -
j_call: TRBJ2-6
v_call: TRBV7-6
clone_size: -
cdr3_aa: CASSPRTDHSGANVLTF
cdr3_nt: TGTGCCAGCAGCCCTCGGACAGACCACTCTGGGGCCAACGTCCTGACTTTC

d_call: -
j_call: TRBJ2-5
v_call: TRBV3-1
clone_size: once
cdr3_aa: CASSQDVRQETQYF
cdr3_nt: TGTGCCAGCAGCCAAGATGTACGGCAAGAGACCCAGTACTTC

d_call: -
j_call: TRBJ1-1
v_call: TRBV29-1
clone_size: -
cdr3_aa: CSVEGGHATEAFF
cdr3_nt: TGCAGCGTTGAAGGGGGGCACGCCACTGAAGCTTTCTTT

d_call: -
j_call: TRBJ1-2
v_call: TRBV9
clone_size: -
cdr3_aa: CASSAAPGGYTF
cdr3_nt: TGTGCCAGCAGCGCTGCGCCGGGGGGCTACACCTTC

d_call: -
j_call: TRBJ1-2
v_call: TRBV27
clone_size: -
cdr3_aa: CASSFGRGSGYTF
cdr3_nt: TGTGCCAGCAGTTTTGGAAGGGGGTCTGGCTACACCTTC

d_call: -
j_call: TRBJ1-2
v_call: TRBV5-1
clone_size: -
cdr3_aa: CASSLEGSYTF
cdr3_nt: TGCGCCAGCAGCTTGGAGGGGAGCTACACCTTC

d_call: TRBD2
j_call: TRBJ2-1
v_call: TRBV5-1
clone_size: -
cdr3_aa: CASSLVLSSGSNEQFF
cdr3_nt: TGCGCCAGCAGCTTGGTCTTGTCTAGCGGGAGTAATGAGCAGTTCTTC

d_call: -
j_call: TRBJ2-6
v_call: TRBV19
clone_size: -
cdr3_aa: CASSIMGTSGANVLTF
cdr3_nt: TGTGCCAGTAGTATCATGGGGACCTCTGGGGCCAACGTCCTGACTTTC